This TCR beta chain is from a study of identical twins. The junction had 8 bases not matched to a gene; V was cut back by 8 bases and J by 2 bases. Germline V gives CDR1 KGHDR, CDR2 SFDVKD. This CDR3 has 15 residues. TCRdb reprocessed the 5' RACE reads via MiXCR and lists one record per CDR3 protein. The table shows 470,000 or so distinct CDR3 sequences, with less than 25% occurring only once. The same sample was also studied in work on T cells expressing NK-cell markers. That study adds: CD8+ T cells in roughly six donors included dominant NKG2C+ clonotypes at 1.0-7.0%.

The sequence was obtained from a woman between 18 and 29 years old in good health. Sequencing was performed on CD4+ T cells sorted from blood. This chain uses TRBV24-1 with TRBJ2-1; 7 nucleotides align to TRBD2. This CDR3 is CATMAGESPYNEQFF. CDR3 bases: TGTGCCACCATGGCGGGGGAGAGCCCCTACAATGAGCAGTTCTTC.